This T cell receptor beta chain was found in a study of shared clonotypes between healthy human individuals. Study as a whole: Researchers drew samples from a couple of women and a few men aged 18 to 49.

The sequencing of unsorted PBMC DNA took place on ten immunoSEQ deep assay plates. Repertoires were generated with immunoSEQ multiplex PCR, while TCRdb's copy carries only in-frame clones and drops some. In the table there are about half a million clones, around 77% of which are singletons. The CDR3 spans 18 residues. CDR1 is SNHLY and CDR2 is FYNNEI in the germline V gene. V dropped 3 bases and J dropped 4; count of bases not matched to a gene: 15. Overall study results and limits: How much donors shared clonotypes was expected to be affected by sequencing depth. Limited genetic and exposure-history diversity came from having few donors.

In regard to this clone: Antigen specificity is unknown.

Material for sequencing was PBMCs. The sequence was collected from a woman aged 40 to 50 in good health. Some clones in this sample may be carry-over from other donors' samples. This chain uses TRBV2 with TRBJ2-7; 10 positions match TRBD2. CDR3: CASSEHPPASGSRYEQYF. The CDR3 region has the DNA TGTGCCAGCAGTGAGCACCCTCCTGCTAGCGGGAGCCGGTACGAGCAGTACTTC.